A selection of T cell receptor beta chains follows, all from one sample in a study of blood T cell repertoires in COVID-19. The repertoire was sequenced with immunoSEQ multiplex PCR; TCRdb's copy has only in-frame clones and lacks some. The sample carries around 190,000 clones, 88% recorded once. Material: peripheral blood. The source is a man in his forties or fifties with COVID-19, enrolled during active disease. CDR3s include the opening cysteine and the closing phenylalanine or tryptophan. D genes are given only for firm matches. Clone size is stated in some rows and not others, as once, few, many or a class when expanded.

cdr3_nt cdr3_aa j_call v_call d_call clone_size
TGTGCCAGCAGTTTCTCAGTGAGGCAGGGGACCTACAATGAGCAGTTCTTC CASSFSVRQGTYNEQFF TRBJ2-1 TRBV28 NA NA
TGTGCCAGCAGCTTAAGGAGGGGGCGGAACACTGAAGCTTTCTTT CASSLRRGRNTEAFF TRBJ1-1 TRBV7-3 TRBD1 NA
TGTGCCAGCAGCTTGCGGGCAGGGTGGCCCGGGGAGCTGTTTTTT CASSLRAGWPGELFF TRBJ2-2 TRBV5-6 NA NA
TGTGCCAGTGGGACAGGGAGGAATCAGCCCCAGCATTTT CASGTGRNQPQHF TRBJ1-5 TRBV6-5 TRBD1 NA
TGCGCCAGCAGTGAGTCGTCGGGAAGCGGTGAGCAGTACTTC CASSESSGSGEQYF TRBJ2-7 TRBV10-1 NA NA
TGTGCCAGCAGTCAACGCCCACGCAGCGGCAAAATCAATGAGCAGTTCTTC CASSQRPRSGKINEQFF TRBJ2-1 TRBV6-6 NA once
TGTGCCAGTAGCGAATCTAGCGGGGGGTACAATGAGCAGTTCTTC CASSESSGGYNEQFF TRBJ2-1 TRBV19 TRBD2 NA
TGTGCCAGCAGCCAAGGGGGCAATAGCAATCAGCCCCAGCATTTT CASSQGGNSNQPQHF TRBJ1-5 TRBV7-9 TRBD1 NA
TGTGCCAGTCGGGGGGGGTCCTACGAGCAGTACTTC CASRGGSYEQYF TRBJ2-7 TRBV2 TRBD2 NA
TGCAGCGGGACAGGAAACACTGAAGCTTTCTTT CSGTGNTEAFF TRBJ1-1 TRBV29-1 TRBD1 NA
TGTGCCAGCAGCAGAAGGCAGGCTAGCGGGGGGGCCACAGATACGCAGTATTTT CASSRRQASGGATDTQYF TRBJ2-3 TRBV7-2 TRBD2 once
TGTGCCAGTAGTCGACAGGTCCATCAGCCCCAGCATTTT CASSRQVHQPQHF TRBJ1-5 TRBV19 NA NA
TGTGCCAGCAGTTATAGCGGGGGCTACAATGAGCAGTTCTTC CASSYSGGYNEQFF TRBJ2-1 TRBV27 TRBD2 NA
TGTGCCAGCAGCAAAGTTTTGATAAGAGGCGCCGGGGAGCTGTTTTTT CASSKVLIRGAGELFF TRBJ2-2 TRBV21-1 NA NA
TGTGCCAGCATTCCCGACGGGGACAATGAGCAGTTCTTC CASIPDGDNEQFF TRBJ2-1 TRBV27 NA NA
TGTGCCAGCAAGCGGTTGGCAGCCTACGAGCAGTACTTC CASKRLAAYEQYF TRBJ2-7 TRBV12-3/TRBV12-4 NA NA
TGCAGCGTTGAAGGGGCAGCGAACACCGGGGAGCTGTTTTTT CSVEGAANTGELFF TRBJ2-2 TRBV29-1 NA NA
TGCGCCAGCAGCCCCCAGGAGGATCTTGACTACACCTTC CASSPQEDLDYTF TRBJ1-2 TRBV5-1 NA NA
TGTGCCATCAGTGTTAATCCTAGCGGGACCGCGAAGTGGAGCACAGATACGCAGTATTTT CAISVNPSGTAKWSTDTQYF TRBJ2-3 TRBV10-3 TRBD2 once
TGTGCCAGCAGTCCCGAGCGGGGGAAGGGAAACACCATATATTTT CASSPERGKGNTIYF TRBJ1-3 TRBV27 NA NA
TGCAGCGTGAAGGACAAGGGATCTGGCTATGGCTACACCTTC CSVKDKGSGYGYTF TRBJ1-2 TRBV29-1 NA few
TGTGCCAGCAGCTTAGGGCCGAACAATGAGCAGTTCTTC CASSLGPNNEQFF TRBJ2-1 TRBV7-6 NA once
TGTGCCAGTAGCCCGGGGGAATCCTACGAGCAGTACTTC CASSPGESYEQYF TRBJ2-7 TRBV11-3 NA NA
TGTGCCAGCAGTTCCCAGGCGGGGGGCTCTGGGGCCAACGTCCTGACTTTC CASSSQAGGSGANVLTF TRBJ2-6 TRBV28 TRBD2 once
TGTGCCAGCAGCCCTCACGAAGCCTCTCTCTCTGGCTACACCTTC CASSPHEASLSGYTF TRBJ1-2 TRBV6-2/TRBV6-3 NA NA
TGTGCCTGGACACCCGCCGGGACAGGGAATGAAAAACTGTTTTTT CAWTPAGTGNEKLFF TRBJ1-4 TRBV30 TRBD1 NA
TGTGCCAGCAGCCCCCAGGGGGCGGCAGATACGCAGTATTTT CASSPQGAADTQYF TRBJ2-3 TRBV3-1/TRBV3-2 TRBD1 NA
TGTGCCAGCAGCCAAGTACGGACTAGCGGGGACCTCCTCGAGACCCAGTACTTC CASSQVRTSGDLLETQYF TRBJ2-5 TRBV3-1/TRBV3-2 TRBD2 NA
TGCGCCAGCAGCAGGGGACTAGCGGGAACCAATACTCTGAACACCGGGGAGCTGTTTTTT CASSRGLAGTNTLNTGELFF TRBJ2-2 TRBV5-1 TRBD2 NA
TGTGCCAGCAGTTTGGTAGTCCCCGGGGAGCTGTTTTTT CASSLVVPGELFF TRBJ2-2 TRBV28 NA NA
TGTGCCAGCAGCCAAGATTGGGGCAGTGAAGCTTTCTTT CASSQDWGSEAFF TRBJ1-1 TRBV14 NA NA
TGTGCCAGCAGTTACTCGGGCAGGGGCTATGGCTACACCTTC CASSYSGRGYGYTF TRBJ1-2 TRBV6-5 NA NA
TGTGCCAGCATTAAGAGGGCGGACAGCCCTAACTATGGCTACACCTTC CASIKRADSPNYGYTF TRBJ1-2 TRBV7-2 NA NA
TGTGCCAGCAGCCAGCCCGGGGTAGCGGGGCCTCGAGAGACCCAGTACTTC CASSQPGVAGPRETQYF TRBJ2-5 TRBV3-1/TRBV3-2 TRBD2 NA
TGTGCCAGCAGTTCGGACATTCCTTCTCTTGATACGCAGTATTTT CASSSDIPSLDTQYF TRBJ2-3 TRBV6-5 NA once
TGCGCCAGCAGCTTACAAGGCGAGGGCTTGAATGAGCAGTTCTTC CASSLQGEGLNEQFF TRBJ2-1 TRBV5-1 NA NA
TGTGCCAGCAGCCTAGACAGGGGCCCCAATCAGCCCCAGCATTTT CASSLDRGPNQPQHF TRBJ1-5 TRBV7-2 TRBD1 NA
TGTGCCAGCAGCCAAGGGGACAGGGGGCCTCATAATTCACCCCTCCACTTT CASSQGDRGPHNSPLHF TRBJ1-6 TRBV3-1/TRBV3-2 TRBD1 NA
TGCGCCAGCAGCTGGACTAGCGGGAACACCGGGGAGCTGTTTTTT CASSWTSGNTGELFF TRBJ2-2 TRBV5-1 TRBD2 NA
TGCGCCAGCAGCATGACACGCTACGAGCAGTACTTC CASSMTRYEQYF TRBJ2-7 TRBV5-1 NA NA
TGTGCCAGCTCCCTTATGGCGCAGGCCGCAACTAATGAAAAACTGTTTTTT CASSLMAQAATNEKLFF TRBJ1-4 TRBV18 NA NA
TGCGCCAGCGGGGACAGGGGGCGATCTGGGGCCAACGTCCTGACTTTC CASGDRGRSGANVLTF TRBJ2-6 TRBV10-1 TRBD1 NA
TGTGCCAGTAACGCCGGGGGGTTCGGTGAAAAACTGTTTTTT CASNAGGFGEKLFF TRBJ1-4 TRBV19 NA NA
TGTGCCAGCTCACTCGACAGGAAAATTGGCTCACCCCTCCACTTT CASSLDRKIGSPLHF TRBJ1-6 TRBV18 NA NA
TGTGCCAGCAGCAGACCAGGGGGCCGGCGCAATTCACCCCTCCACTTT CASSRPGGRRNSPLHF TRBJ1-6 TRBV21-1 NA NA
TGTGCCAGTCCTTCTAGCGGGGTCACAGATACGCAGTATTTT CASPSSGVTDTQYF TRBJ2-3 TRBV27 TRBD2 once
TGTGCCAGCAGCTTGACTAGGGCAGCCAAAAACATTCAGTACTTC CASSLTRAAKNIQYF TRBJ2-4 TRBV7-2 NA NA
TGTGCCAGCAGTGAAGGAGTCAGGGTAAGATCCTACGAGCAGTACTTC CASSEGVRVRSYEQYF TRBJ2-7 TRBV6-1 NA NA
TGTGCCAGCAGCCAAGAGGGCTTTTCTGGAAACACCATATATTTT CASSQEGFSGNTIYF TRBJ1-3 TRBV4-2 NA NA
TGTGCCAGCAGTTTCGGCAGGCCGGGAGACATTCAGTACTTC CASSFGRPGDIQYF TRBJ2-4 TRBV27 NA NA
TGTGCCAGCAGTTCCAACAGGGTTTACAATGAGCAGTTCTTC CASSSNRVYNEQFF TRBJ2-1 TRBV27 NA NA
TGTGCCAGCAGCTTACCCCCTGGACAGGGGAATTCACCCCTCCACTTT CASSLPPGQGNSPLHF TRBJ1-6 TRBV7-2 TRBD1 NA
TGTGCCAGCAGCCGGACAGCTGGGAGCTACAATGAGCAGTTCTTC CASSRTAGSYNEQFF TRBJ2-1 TRBV7-6 NA once
TGTGCCAGCTCATCCGGGACTCATAATCAGCCCCAGCATTTT CASSSGTHNQPQHF TRBJ1-5 TRBV18 NA NA